This T cell receptor beta chain was retrieved from a study of T cell responses to AZD1222 COVID-19 vaccine. Study-wide points: Along spike, vaccine-associated CD4 TCRs were found throughout, with dominance at 160-218 and 743-854. Baseline seropositivity characterized only six AZD1222 recipients.

Using immunoSEQ multiplex PCR, the repertoire was profiled, and TCRdb retains in-frame clones only, with some absent. Here the sample spans 70,000 to 90,000 clones, approximately 85% being singletons. The V end was cut by 1 base, the J end by 2 bases, with 11 bases between. This CDR3 contains 15 residues. Germline CDR1 is SGHDT and CDR2 is YYEEEE. Comment on this clone: The antigen is unknown.

This clonotype was sampled from an adult who received the AZD1222 COVID-19 vaccine. Sequences were derived from peripheral blood, sampled 28 days after the second AZD1222 dose. The genes are TRBV5-6 and TRBJ2-3; tentative D call: TRBD1 (5 bases). As DNA, the CDR3 is TGTGCCAGCAGCTTGTTACAGGATATCACAGATACGCAGTATTTT. This codes for CASSLLQDITDTQYF.